This T cell receptor (beta chain) originates from a study of T cells in Graves' hyperthyroidism and ophthalmopathy. Study results and limitations: Model predictions of ophthalmopathy came a median approximately 6 months before onset.

A word on this clonotype: Antigen unknown.

Researchers amplified the TCR beta CDR3 regions from RNA transcripts. An initial round of RT-PCR targeting the TCR CDR3 relied on the HTBI primer set. In TCRdb, the multiplex PCR reads were re-called with MiXCR into one record per CDR3 protein. The table records 500,000 to 650,000 distinct CDR3 sequences, 13% to 15% of them present only once. Among the patients, aged 18 to 65, hyperthyroidism was newly diagnosed and had lasted under 2 months. Orbital computed tomography, thyroid ultrasound, serum thyroxine and TRAb, and clinical symptoms together informed the diagnoses. Fresh peripheral blood, approximately 10 ml, yielded the PBMCs. This CDR3 spans 13 amino acids. Germline trimming cut 4 bases from V and 6 bases from J; bases unmatched to any gene: 3. Germline loops: CDR1 SGHTA, CDR2 FQGTGA.

Sequencing was carried out using blood. The V gene is TRBV7-3, the J gene TRBJ1-1, with TRBD1 identical over 9 bases. The sequence was collected from a woman in her thirties or forties with Graves' hyperthyroidism. CDR3 sequence: CASSSGQGPEAFF. The DNA for the CDR3 is TGTGCCAGCAGCTCGGGACAGGGCCCTGAAGCTTTCTTT.